This entry lists 32 T cell receptor beta chains sequenced from one sample in a study of T cell responses to AZD1222 COVID-19 vaccine. Sequencing was performed with immunoSEQ multiplex PCR; in TCRdb, only in-frame clones are kept and a portion is missing. The sample contains about 94,000 clones, more than 70% of which appear only once. This sample comprised peripheral blood, obtained on day 0 of AZD1222 vaccination. The receptors here all came from an adult in good health.

The chain joins TRBV12-3 or TRBV12-4 to TRBJ1-6; TRBD1 is a possible D gene (5 bases). CDR3 length: 12 residues. The germline V and J ends were trimmed by 5 bases and 17 bases, with 16 bases remaining between them. CDR3 sequence: CASSLHRTGVHF. The CDR3, as DNA: TGTGCCAGCAGTCTACACCGGACGGGGGTCCACTTT.

This chain uses TRBV9 with TRBJ1-4, with 12 bases fitting TRBD1. V lost 0 bases, J lost 7 bases, and 4 bases stayed unmatched. The CDR3 runs 16 residues. Germline CDR1 and CDR2: SGDLS and YYNGEE. The CDR3 here is CASSVEGTGGVEKLFF. In DNA form, the CDR3 reads TGTGCCAGCAGCGTAGAGGGGACAGGGGGCGTTGAAAAACTGTTTTTT.

J is TRBJ1-2 and V is TRBV19; no reliable D call. Per the germline V gene, CDR1 is LNHDA and CDR2 is SQIVND (reference sequence). This CDR3 has 14 residues. The V and J ends lost 1 base and 3 bases respectively, with 9 bases between them. Written as DNA, the CDR3 is TGTGCCAGTAGTATAGGGGGAGGTGACTATGGCTACACCTTC. It codes for CASSIGGGDYGYTF. Full variable domain (remainder filled in from reference TRBV19 and TRBJ1-2): DGGITQSPKYLFRKEGQNVTLSCEQNLNHDAMYWYRQDPGQGLRLIYYSQIVNDFQKGDIAEGYSVSREKKESFPLTVTSAQKNPTAFYLCASSIGGGDYGYTFGSGTRLTVV.

This chain joins TRBV5-1 and TRBJ1-1, with 9 bases lining up with TRBD1. Trimming took 5 bases from V and 4 from J; bases not matched to a gene: 12. CDR1 is SGHRS and CDR2 is YFSETQ in the germline V gene. The CDR3 extends over 16 amino acids. The CDR3 DNA reads TGCGCCAGCAGATCCGGGACAGGGTATGAGGGCACTGAAGCTTTCTTT. Protein sequence: CASRSGTGYEGTEAFF.

CDR3 nucleotide sequence: TGTGCCAGCAGCACCTACACCACAGATACGCAGTATTTT. It codes for CASSTYTTDTQYF. The chain recombines TRBV5-6 with TRBJ2-3; no clear D gene. The CDR3 spans 13 residues. The V and J ends lost 4 bases and 2 bases respectively, with 8 bases between them. Germline-derived CDR1 and CDR2 are SGHDT and YYEEEE.

The chain links TRBV28 to TRBJ2-7; maybe TRBD1 (5 bases). Germline CDR1 and CDR2: MDHEN and SYDVKM. Trimming removed 3 bases at V and 1 base at J, with 10 bases between. This CDR3 region has 14 residues. The CDR3: CASSFSRASYEQYF. CDR3 sequence (DNA): TGTGCCAGCAGTTTCTCCAGGGCTTCCTACGAGCAGTACTTC.

The J gene is TRBJ1-6, the V gene TRBV5-1; no firm D call. The ends were cut back, 4 bases at V and 0 bases at J, with 8 bases in the middle. Germline lookup yields CDR1 SGHRS and CDR2 YFSETQ. The CDR3 covers 15 residues. The CDR3 coding sequence is TGCGCCAGCAGCCTACAGAGCTCCTATAATTCACCCCTCCACTTT. Protein sequence: CASSLQSSYNSPLHF.

The V call is TRBV20-1, the J call TRBJ1-2; a weak D match, TRBD1 (5 bases). V was cut by 4 bases and J by 6 bases, with 9 bases left in between. Germline assignment: CDR1 DFQATT and CDR2 SNEGSKA (reference sequence). This CDR3 region has 11 residues. CDR3 amino acids: CSATGTDGYTF. The DNA of the CDR3 is TGCAGTGCTACAGGGACGGATGGCTACACCTTC.

V usage is TRBV9 and J usage is TRBJ1-6, with D perhaps matching TRBD1 (6 bases). CDR3 size: 14 residues. CDR1 and CDR2 (germline): SGDLS, YYNGEE. V gave up 2 bases and J gave up 7 bases, with 10 bases separating them. The CDR3 sequence is CASSVGGLNSPLHF. The CDR3 DNA follows: TGTGCCAGCAGCGTGGGGGGCCTGAATTCACCCCTCCACTTT.

This clone was recorded a few times. The chain combines TRBV6-2 or TRBV6-3 with TRBJ2-7; 10 nucleotides match TRBD2. The CDR3 consists of 13 residues. Looked up from germline, CDR1 is MNHEY and CDR2 is SVGEGT. The V gene end was trimmed by 5 bases and the J gene end by 6 bases; junction bases not matched to a gene: 4. The CDR3, as DNA: TGTGCCAGCAGTCTAGCGGGGGTAGGCGAGCAGTACTTC. Translation gives CASSLAGVGEQYF.

The chain carries TRBV5-1 and TRBJ1-1; TRBD1 is a possible D gene (6 bases). V lost 2 bases and J lost 7, with 15 bases in between. The CDR3 consists of 14 residues. Germline CDR1 reads SGHRS; CDR2 reads YFSETQ. CDR3 residues: CASSFTTGYDEAFF. The DNA for the CDR3 is TGCGCCAGCAGCTTCACAACAGGGTATGATGAAGCTTTCTTT.

For this clone: One end of the junction varies from germline; a read error may be responsible. The chain couples TRBV25-1 to TRBJ2-2, with D maybe TRBD1 (7 bases). From germline, CDR1 is MGHDK and CDR2 SYGVNS. The CDR3 totals 12 residues. The CDR3 sequence is CAGRGVTGELFF. In DNA, the CDR3 is TGTGCCGGCAGGGGGGTCACCGGGGAGCTGTTTTTT.

The rearrangement links TRBV4-2 to TRBJ1-1; D may be TRBD1 (6 bases). Germline lookup yields CDR1 LGHNA and CDR2 YNFKEQ. CDR3 size: 15 residues. The V and J ends lost 3 bases and 1 base respectively, with 12 bases between them. The CDR3 DNA sequence: TGTGCCAGCAGCCATGGTGGGGGCACGAACACTGAAGCTTTCTTT. As protein: CASSHGGGTNTEAFF.

This clone was seen only once. The rearrangement joins TRBV7-8 to TRBJ1-3, with D possibly matching TRBD1 (5 bases). The CDR3 is 16 amino acids. V lost 2 bases to trimming and J lost 0 bases, with 11 bases between them. CDR1 SGHVS and CDR2 FQNEAQ come from the germline V gene. The CDR3 DNA is TGTGCCAGCAGCTTACGGTCAGGGAGCTCTGGAAACACCATATATTTT. This encodes CASSLRSGSSGNTIYF.

The J gene is TRBJ2-7, the V gene TRBV28, with D maybe TRBD2 (6 bases). CDR3 length: 14 residues. Germline values: CDR1 MDHEN, CDR2 SYDVKM. V shed 5 bases and J shed 3 bases, with 14 bases lying between them. DNA of the CDR3: TGTGCCAGCAGTAAGACCCGGAGGGGCTACGAGCAGTACTTC. Translation gives CASSKTRRGYEQYF.

The genes are TRBV7-9 and TRBJ2-5; the D gene is possibly TRBD1 (6 bases). V was pared by 1 base and J by 1 base, with 16 bases between. The V gene's germline CDR1 is SEHNR and CDR2 FQNEAQ (reference sequence). The CDR3 spans 17 residues. The CDR3 bases are TGTGCCAGCAGCTTAGTTTTAGGGGGTCGGGGCCAAGAGACCCAGTACTTC. As protein: CASSLVLGGRGQETQYF.

The chain is built from TRBV7-9 and TRBJ2-2; the match to TRBD1 covers 9 bases. The CDR3 is 16 residues long. The germline V gene has CDR1 SEHNR and CDR2 FQNEAQ (reference sequence). Trimming cost V 5 bases and J 3 bases; bases outside gene matches: 7. This CDR3 is CASSQAGQGDTGELFF. The DNA of the CDR3 is TGTGCCAGCAGCCAAGCGGGACAGGGAGACACCGGGGAGCTGTTTTTT.

This clone has only a few counts. This chain connects TRBV5-1 to TRBJ1-1; D is ambiguous. Germline CDR1 SGHRS, CDR2 YFSETQ. This CDR3 is built from 14 residues. Trimming took 6 bases from V and 2 from J, leaving 14 bases between them. The CDR3 DNA follows: TGCGCCAGCACAGTCTTTGACGCTAACACTGAAGCTTTCTTT. Amino acid sequence: CASTVFDANTEAFF.

The chain carries TRBV2 and TRBJ1-4; no reliable D call. Germline lookup yields CDR1 SNHLY and CDR2 FYNNEI. The CDR3 spans 16 residues. V was clipped by 2 bases and J by 2 bases, with 12 bases between them. The CDR3 bases are TGTGCCAGCAGTGAAAGGGTTATGGGGACTAATGAAAAACTGTTTTTT. This codes for CASSERVMGTNEKLFF.

This chain uses TRBV6-4 with TRBJ1-2; 9 bases are shared with TRBD1. The CDR3 sequence is 14 residues long. The germline CDR1 and CDR2 sequences are MRHNA and SNTAGT. V was clipped by 6 bases and J by 7 bases; unmatched bases: 9. The CDR3 region has the DNA TGTGCCAGCAGACCCTCACAGGGGGCCGGTGGCTACACCTTC. It translates to CASRPSQGAGGYTF.

CDR3 protein: CASSPGTGMDKEKLFF. Here the CDR3 DNA reads TGTGCCAGCAGCCCCGGGACAGGGATGGATAAGGAAAAACTGTTTTTT. This chain links TRBV5-4 with TRBJ1-4, with TRBD1 matching 9 bases. V lost 4 bases and J lost 8; bases outside the gene matches: 12. Germline loops: CDR1 SGHNT, CDR2 YYREEE (reference sequence). CDR3 length equals 16 residues.

This clone was found once. The DNA of the CDR3 is TGTGCCAGCAGCTTAGGTGGGACGGTTAACACTGAAGCTTTCTTT. Protein product: CASSLGGTVNTEAFF. The V gene is TRBV7-9, the J gene TRBJ1-1, with D maybe TRBD1 (5 bases). Germline CDR1 SEHNR, CDR2 FQNEAQ (reference sequence). Trimming removed 1 base at V and 2 bases at J, with 11 bases between. The CDR3 runs 15 residues.

This chain links TRBV10-3 with TRBJ1-6, with TRBD1 matching 9 bases. CDR3 size: 15 residues. CDR1 ENHRY and CDR2 SYGVKD come from the germline V gene. After removal of 6 bases from V and 7 bases from J, the junction contained 7 bases not matched to a gene. The CDR3 DNA reads TGTGCCATCAGCCCCGGACAGGGGCAAAATTCACCCCTCCACTTT. Amino acid sequence: CAISPGQGQNSPLHF.

This clone came up once. The chain couples TRBV2 to TRBJ2-5, with 10 bases matching TRBD1. This CDR3 is built from 15 residues. The germline V gene has CDR1 SNHLY and CDR2 FYNNEI. Germline trimming cut 5 bases from V and 4 bases from J; bases unmatched to any gene: 7. CDR3 nucleotides: TGTGCCAGCAGTTTTAGACAGGGGGCCTCAGAGACCCAGTACTTC. It specifies CASSFRQGASETQYF.

The V gene is TRBV5-5, the J gene TRBJ1-2; D unresolved. The length of the CDR3 is 12 residues. Germline CDR1 and CDR2: SGHKS and YYEKEE (reference sequence). The V and J ends lost 4 bases and 6 bases respectively, with 10 bases between them. CDR3 loop: CASSRSVNGYTF. CDR3 nucleotide sequence: TGTGCCAGCAGCAGGAGCGTCAATGGCTACACCTTC.

This sequence joins TRBV6-1 and TRBJ2-7; D perhaps matches TRBD2 (6 bases). The CDR3 is 14 amino acids. Germline V lookup: CDR1 MNHNS, CDR2 SASEGT. The V gene lost 8 bases and the J gene lost 4 bases, with 18 bases spanning the gap. This CDR3 is CASGGTQRAYEQYF. CDR3 in DNA: TGTGCCAGCGGAGGGACCCAACGTGCATACGAGCAGTACTTC.

The V and J genes are TRBV6-1 and TRBJ2-7, with D possibly being TRBD2 (6 bases). The CDR3 extends over 15 amino acids. CDR1 is MNHNS, CDR2 SASEGT, per germline. V lost 0 bases, J lost 3 bases, and 12 bases lay in between. CDR3 amino acids: CASSEAGGGLYEQYF. Written as DNA, the CDR3 is TGTGCCAGCAGTGAAGCGGGAGGCGGTCTCTACGAGCAGTACTTC.

The chain carries TRBV9 and TRBJ1-2; no firm D call. V shed 0 bases and J shed 4 bases, with 7 bases lying between them. The CDR3 consists of 13 residues. Germline CDR1 reads SGDLS; CDR2 reads YYNGEE. Written as DNA, the CDR3 is TGTGCCAGCAGCGTAGGGCGCGGCTATGGCTACACCTTC. It translates to CASSVGRGYGYTF.

This clone was detected only once. The chain employs TRBV11-2 and TRBJ2-2; D tentatively fits TRBD1 or TRBD2 (6 bases each). V lost 2 bases, J lost 5 bases, and 12 bases lay in between. Germline V gene lookup returns CDR1 SGHAT and CDR2 FQNNGV. CDR3 length: 15 residues. DNA of the CDR3: TGTGCCAGCAGCTTACGGGGGCCCGATACCGGGGAGCTGTTTTTT. Its protein is CASSLRGPDTGELFF.

The chain couples TRBV19 to TRBJ1-3; tentative D call: TRBD1 (5 bases). CDR1 LNHDA and CDR2 SQIVND come from the germline V gene (reference sequence). Trimming took 7 bases from V and 0 from J, leaving 13 bases between them. The CDR3 is 15 residues long. This CDR3 is CASILRQHSGNTIYF. DNA of the CDR3: TGTGCCAGTATCCTACGACAGCACTCTGGAAACACCATATATTTT.

The V and J genes are TRBV23-1 and TRBJ1-6; unclear D gene. TRBV23-1 is an ORF, with its function uncertain. Trimming left V 0 bases short and J 4 bases short, with 7 bases between. This CDR3 comprises 15 residues. The CDR3 is CASSQSRVYNSPLHF. As DNA, the CDR3 is TGCGCCAGCAGTCAATCCAGAGTGTATAATTCACCCCTCCACTTT.

There are a few counts of this clone. The V call is TRBV6-1, the J call TRBJ1-5; D possibly corresponds to TRBD1 (5 bases). This CDR3 contains 13 residues. In germline, CDR1 is MNHNS, CDR2 SASEGT. The V gene lost 2 bases and the J gene lost 7 bases, with 9 bases spanning the gap. CDR3 DNA: TGTGCCAGCAGTGAAATCTGGGACCAGCCCCAGCATTTT. It codes for CASSEIWDQPQHF.